This TCR beta chain was sequenced during a study of Tregs in tolerant kidney transplant recipients. Study results and limitations: The most relevant donor-specific Treg TCRbeta repertoire apparently came from expansion with activated donor B cells. Changing PCR primers prevented nucleotide comparison between some patients' samples.

Comment on this clone: Its matching antigen is unknown.

Sequenced by immunoSEQ multiplex PCR; TCRdb stores in-frame clones only, minus some. The sample shows some 71,000 clones, 85% to 90% of them seen only once. Unstimulated Tregs (CD4+CD25+CD127-) and CD4+CD25- non-Tregs were sorted from PBMCs. Source: CD4+ T cells from blood, taken before the transplant. The TCR was taken from a human donor who received a combined kidney and bone marrow transplant.

The CDR3 sequence is CASSLGPAYEQYF. The CDR3 nucleotides are TGTGCCAGCAGTTTAGGTCCGGCCTACGAGCAGTACTTC. The V gene is TRBV27, the J gene TRBJ2-7; D is uncertain. Trimming left V 2 bases short and J 2 bases short, with 7 bases between. CDR1 and CDR2 from the germline V gene are MNHEY and SMNVEV (reference sequence). The length of the CDR3 is 13 residues.